This T cell receptor (beta chain) was obtained from a study of cytomegalovirus exposure and HLA in healthy donors. The PCR was carried out with 60 Vbeta primers and 13 Jbeta primers. The repertoire was sequenced with immunoSEQ multiplex PCR; TCRdb's copy has only in-frame clones and lacks some. This sample carries 120,000 or so clones, more than 65% of them seen once, and the ten largest clones take under 4.5%. Only one count was recorded for this clone. Its specificity is not known. Study-level findings and limits: It was assumed in the presence/absence analyses that sequencing depth was roughly uniform across donors. It was 150 to 200 TCR beta chains that were listed as cytomegalovirus-associated. In terms of immune exposure information, only CMV serostatus was available.

Per germline, CDR1 SGHNT and CDR2 YYREEE (reference sequence). The CDR3 has 14 residues. V was trimmed by 3 bases and J by 0 bases, leaving 9 bases between them. Sequencing used PBMCs. The source is a man aged 18 to 30 in good health and CMV-seropositive. V gene TRBV5-4 combines with J gene TRBJ1-1, with D tentatively TRBD1 (5 bases). The CDR3 nucleotides read TGTGCCAGCAGCTCGGGGGGGGTGAACACTGAAGCTTTCTTT. It encodes CASSSGGVNTEAFF.